This TCR beta chain was captured in a study of cytomegalovirus exposure and HLA in healthy donors. From germline, CDR1 is SGHVS and CDR2 FQNEAQ. Unmatched junction bases numbered 8, after V lost 3 bases and J lost 4 bases. This CDR3 region has 16 residues. 13 Jbeta primers and 60 Vbeta primers were used for the PCR. Profiled with immunoSEQ multiplex PCR; TCRdb holds only in-frame clones, not every one. The sample shows some 180,000 clones, more than 70% of them seen only once. The source is a girl aged 5 to 17 in good health and CMV-seropositive. Sequenced input: PBMCs. The chain recombines TRBV7-8 with TRBJ1-3; 8 positions agree with TRBD1. CDR3 loop: CASSFPQGAAGNTIYF. CDR3 nucleotide sequence: TGTGCCAGCAGCTTCCCTCAGGGGGCGGCCGGAAACACCATATATTTT.